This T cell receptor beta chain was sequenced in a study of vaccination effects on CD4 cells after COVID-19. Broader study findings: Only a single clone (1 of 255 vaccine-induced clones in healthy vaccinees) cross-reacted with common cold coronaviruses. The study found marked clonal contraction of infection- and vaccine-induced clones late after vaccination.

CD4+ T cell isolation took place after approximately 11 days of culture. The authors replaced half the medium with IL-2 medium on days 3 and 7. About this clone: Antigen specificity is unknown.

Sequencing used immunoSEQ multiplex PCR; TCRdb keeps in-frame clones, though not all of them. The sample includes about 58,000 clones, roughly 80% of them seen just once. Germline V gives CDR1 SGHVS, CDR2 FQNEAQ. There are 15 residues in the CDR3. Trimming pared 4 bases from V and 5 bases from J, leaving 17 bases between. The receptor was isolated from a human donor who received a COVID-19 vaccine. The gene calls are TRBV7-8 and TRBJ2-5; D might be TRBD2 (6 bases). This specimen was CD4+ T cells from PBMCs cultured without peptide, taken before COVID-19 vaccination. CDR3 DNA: TGTGCCAGCAGCTCCCTATGGGACTCTCGGGAGACCCAGTACTTC. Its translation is CASSSLWDSRETQYF. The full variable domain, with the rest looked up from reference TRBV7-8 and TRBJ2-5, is GAGVSQSPRYKVAKRGQDVALRCDPISGHVSLFWYQQALGQGPEFLTYFQNEAQLDKSGLPSDRFFAERPEGSVSTLKIQRTQQEDSAVYLCASSSLWDSRETQYFGPGTRLLVL.